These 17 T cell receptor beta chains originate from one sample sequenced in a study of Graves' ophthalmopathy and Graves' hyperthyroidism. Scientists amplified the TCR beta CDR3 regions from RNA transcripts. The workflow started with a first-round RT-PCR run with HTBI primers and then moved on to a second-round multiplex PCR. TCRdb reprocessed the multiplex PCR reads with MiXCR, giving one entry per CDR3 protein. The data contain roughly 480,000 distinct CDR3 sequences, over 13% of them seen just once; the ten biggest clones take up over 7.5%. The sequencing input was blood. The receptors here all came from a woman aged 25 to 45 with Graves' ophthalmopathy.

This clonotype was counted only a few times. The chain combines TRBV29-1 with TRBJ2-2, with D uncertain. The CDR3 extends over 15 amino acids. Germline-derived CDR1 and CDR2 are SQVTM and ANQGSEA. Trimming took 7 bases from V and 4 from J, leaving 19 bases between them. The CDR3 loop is CSAEIWGSGTGELFF. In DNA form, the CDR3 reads TGCAGCGCCGAGATATGGGGTTCAGGCACCGGGGAGCTGTTTTTT.

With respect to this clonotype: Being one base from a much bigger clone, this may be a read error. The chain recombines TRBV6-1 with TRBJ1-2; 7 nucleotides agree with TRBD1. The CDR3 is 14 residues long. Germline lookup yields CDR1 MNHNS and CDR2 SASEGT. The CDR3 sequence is CAISEPKGASGYTF. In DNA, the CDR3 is TGTGCCATCAGTGAACCGAAGGGGGCATCTGGCTACACCTTC.

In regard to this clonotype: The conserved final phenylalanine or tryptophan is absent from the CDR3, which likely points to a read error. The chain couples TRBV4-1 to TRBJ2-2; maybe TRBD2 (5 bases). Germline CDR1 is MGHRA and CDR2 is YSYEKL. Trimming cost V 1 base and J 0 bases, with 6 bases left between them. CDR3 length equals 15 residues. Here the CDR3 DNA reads TGCGCCAGCAGCCAAGGGACTGCGAACACCGGGGAGCTGTTTGTT. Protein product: CASSQGTANTGELFV.

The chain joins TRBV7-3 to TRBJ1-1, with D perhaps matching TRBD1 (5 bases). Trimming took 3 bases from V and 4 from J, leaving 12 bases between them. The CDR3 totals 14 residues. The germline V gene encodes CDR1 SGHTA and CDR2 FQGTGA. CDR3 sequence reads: CASSLGGVGTEAFF. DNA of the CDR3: TGTGCCAGCAGCTTGGGGGGGGTAGGCACTGAAGCTTTCTTT.

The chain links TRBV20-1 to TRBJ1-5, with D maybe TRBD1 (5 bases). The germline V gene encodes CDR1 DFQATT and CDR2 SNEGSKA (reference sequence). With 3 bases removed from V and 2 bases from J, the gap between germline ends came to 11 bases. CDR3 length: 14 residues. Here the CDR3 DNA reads TGCAGTGCTAGTGGGGGAGGCGGCAATCAGCCCCAGCATTTT. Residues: CSASGGGGNQPQHF.

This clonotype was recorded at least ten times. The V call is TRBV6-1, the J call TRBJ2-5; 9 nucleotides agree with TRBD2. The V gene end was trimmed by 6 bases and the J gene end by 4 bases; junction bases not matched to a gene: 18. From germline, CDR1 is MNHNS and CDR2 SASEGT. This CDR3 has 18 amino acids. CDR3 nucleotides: TGTGCCAGCAGCCAAGCCACAGGGACGGCGGGAGGGAGAGAGACCCAGTACTTC. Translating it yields CASSQATGTAGGRETQYF.

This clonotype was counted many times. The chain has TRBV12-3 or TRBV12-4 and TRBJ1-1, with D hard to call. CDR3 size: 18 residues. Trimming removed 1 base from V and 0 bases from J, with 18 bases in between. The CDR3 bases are TGTGCCAGCAGTTTAGTATTTGTGGCAGGACCCATGAACACTGAAGCTTTCTTT. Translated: CASSLVFVAGPMNTEAFF.

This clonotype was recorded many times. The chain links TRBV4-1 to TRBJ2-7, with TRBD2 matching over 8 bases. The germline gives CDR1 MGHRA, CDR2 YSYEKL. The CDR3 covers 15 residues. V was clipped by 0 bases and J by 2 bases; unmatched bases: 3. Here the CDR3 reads CASSQEAGVTYEQYF. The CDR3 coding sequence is TGCGCCAGCAGCCAAGAAGCGGGGGTCACCTACGAGCAGTACTTC.

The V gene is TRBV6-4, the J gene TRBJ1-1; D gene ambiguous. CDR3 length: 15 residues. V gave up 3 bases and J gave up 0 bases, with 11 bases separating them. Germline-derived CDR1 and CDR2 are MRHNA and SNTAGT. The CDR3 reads CASSEVYGMNTEAFF. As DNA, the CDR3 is TGTGCCAGCAGTGAAGTTTATGGGATGAACACTGAAGCTTTCTTT.

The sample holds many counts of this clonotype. The CDR3 reads CASLHAGGPYEQYF. The CDR3 bases are TGTGCCAGCCTGCACGCGGGAGGGCCGTACGAGCAGTACTTC. The chain employs TRBV28 and TRBJ2-7, with TRBD2 identical over 9 bases. CDR1 and CDR2 (germline): MDHEN, SYDVKM. The CDR3 runs 14 residues. V trimming: 8 bases; J trimming: 4 bases; junction bases outside the gene matches: 9.

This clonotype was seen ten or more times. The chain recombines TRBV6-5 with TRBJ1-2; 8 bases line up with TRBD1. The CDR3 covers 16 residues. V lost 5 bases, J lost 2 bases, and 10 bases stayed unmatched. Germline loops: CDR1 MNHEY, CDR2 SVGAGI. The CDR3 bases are TGTGCCAGCAGTCGCCAGGGGGACAGGAGAAACTATGGCTACACCTTC. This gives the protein CASSRQGDRRNYGYTF.

CDR3 nucleotide sequence: TGTGCCAGCAGTCGAGCGGGACCTTATAATTCACCCCTCCACTTT. This encodes CASSRAGPYNSPLHF. The chain combines TRBV28 with TRBJ1-6; perhaps TRBD1 as D (5 bases). The CDR3 extends over 15 amino acids. In germline, CDR1 is MDHEN, CDR2 SYDVKM. Trimming stripped 5 bases from V and 4 bases from J, with 12 bases between.

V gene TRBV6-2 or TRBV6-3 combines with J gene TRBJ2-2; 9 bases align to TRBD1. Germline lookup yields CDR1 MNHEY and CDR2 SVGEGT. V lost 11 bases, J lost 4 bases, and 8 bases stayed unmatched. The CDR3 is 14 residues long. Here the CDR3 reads CACDRGFGTGELFF. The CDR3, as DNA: TGTGCCTGCGACAGGGGGTTCGGCACCGGGGAGCTGTTTTTT.

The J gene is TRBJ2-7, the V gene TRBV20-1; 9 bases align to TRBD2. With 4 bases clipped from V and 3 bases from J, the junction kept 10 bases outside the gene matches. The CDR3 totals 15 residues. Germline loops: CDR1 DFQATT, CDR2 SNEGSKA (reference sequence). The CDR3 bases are TGCAGTGCTACCTCCCAGCGGGAGGATCGCTACGAGCAGTACTTC. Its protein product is CSATSQREDRYEQYF.

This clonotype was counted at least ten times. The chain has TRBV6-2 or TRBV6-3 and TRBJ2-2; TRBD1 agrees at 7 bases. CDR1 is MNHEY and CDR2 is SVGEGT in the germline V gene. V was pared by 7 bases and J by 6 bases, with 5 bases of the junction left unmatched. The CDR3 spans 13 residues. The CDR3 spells CASKPTGAGELFF. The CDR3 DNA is TGTGCCAGCAAACCCACAGGGGCCGGGGAGCTGTTTTTT.

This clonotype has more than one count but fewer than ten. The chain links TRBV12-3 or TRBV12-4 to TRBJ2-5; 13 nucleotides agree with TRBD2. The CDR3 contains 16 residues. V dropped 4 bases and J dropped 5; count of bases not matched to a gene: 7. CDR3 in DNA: TGTGCCAGCAGTTCGGGACTAGCGGGGCCTGGGGAGACCCAGTACTTC. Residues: CASSSGLAGPGETQYF.

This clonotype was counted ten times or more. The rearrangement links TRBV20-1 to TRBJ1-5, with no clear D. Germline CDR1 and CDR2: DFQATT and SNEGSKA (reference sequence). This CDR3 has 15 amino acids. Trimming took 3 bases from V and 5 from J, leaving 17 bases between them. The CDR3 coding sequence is TGCAGTGCTAGTCCAGTTTCGCAACTCGATCAGCCCCAGCATTTT. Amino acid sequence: CSASPVSQLDQPQHF.